This TCR beta chain was recorded in a study of regulatory T cells in long-lasting Graves disease. Time point given: newly diagnosed GD, antithyroid drugs for less than 3 months. Making the TCR library involved RNA that had been extracted from PBMCs. Study conclusions and caveats: Patients with persistent Graves' had lower TCR diversity than newly diagnosed patients. Repertoires from persistent disease leaned toward TRBV28, TRBJ1-2 and TRBJ2-5.

This clonotype was observed many times. What it recognizes is unknown. The V gene lost 3 bases and the J gene lost 3 bases, with 12 bases spanning the gap. This CDR3 is 15 amino acids long. Germline-derived CDR1 and CDR2 are SGHTA and FQGNSA. The authors built TCR beta libraries using iRepertoire HTBI primers and Arm-PCR of CDR3 regions. TCRdb called the multiplex PCR reads again in MiXCR, with one record for every CDR3 protein. Of about 220,000 distinct CDR3 sequences listed, about 19% are singletons. These sequences were also reported in another study, on T cells in Graves' hyperthyroidism and ophthalmopathy.

The specimen was peripheral blood mononuclear cells (PBMCs), collected at new diagnosis, from a patient treated with antithyroid drugs. The chain joins TRBV7-2 to TRBJ2-1; possibly TRBD1 for D (5 bases). This TCR was sampled from a woman in her 30s with Graves disease. CDR3 nucleotides: TGTGCCAGCAGCTTCGGACCCGGACACTACAATGAGCAGTTCTTC. It yields the protein CASSFGPGHYNEQFF.